The 4 T cell receptor beta chains below all came from one sample that was sequenced in a study of regulatory T cells in long-lasting Graves disease. In building TCR beta libraries, iRepertoire HTBI primers were used together with Arm-PCR of CDR3 regions. TCRdb analysed the multiplex PCR reads with MiXCR anew, one entry per CDR3 protein. There are roughly 500,000 distinct CDR3 sequences in the sample; about 20% occur only once, and about 7.8% lies in the top ten. Specified time point: persistent/refractory GD, antithyroid drugs over 5 years with positive TRAb. TCR sequences were obtained from RNA taken from PBMCs. The sequenced sample was peripheral blood mononuclear cells (PBMCs), obtained when the disease was refractory, from a patient treated with antithyroid drugs. Source of these receptors: a female donor with Graves disease.

This clonotype turned up a few times. The chain uses TRBV7-9 and TRBJ2-2; no definite D call. CDR1 SEHNR and CDR2 FQNEAQ come from the germline V gene (reference sequence). Trimming left V 7 bases short and J 1 base short, with 13 bases between. CDR3 length: 15 amino acids. CDR3 in amino acids: CASTSLSLNTGELFF. The CDR3 DNA follows: TGTGCCAGCACCTCCTTGAGTCTGAACACCGGGGAGCTGTTTTTT.

This clonotype was recorded many times. The chain links TRBV28 to TRBJ1-2, with a weak D call TRBD1 (5 bases). The V gene's germline CDR1 is MDHEN and CDR2 SYDVKM. CDR3 length: 14 residues. V shed 3 bases and J shed 3 bases, with 11 bases lying between them. The CDR3 region has the DNA TGTGCCAGCAGTTTTCAGGGTAGTTACTATGGCTACACCTTC. This sequence encodes CASSFQGSYYGYTF.

The CDR3 loop is CASSFRVGHNIQYF. The CDR3 DNA is TGTGCCAGCAGCTTCAGGGTTGGACATAACATTCAGTACTTC. V and J are TRBV7-8 and TRBJ2-4, with a tentative D call TRBD1 (5 bases). V was pared by 3 bases and J by 7 bases, with 13 bases between. CDR3 length: 14 residues. The germline CDR1 and CDR2 sequences are SGHVS and FQNEAQ.

This clonotype appeared many times. The chain joins TRBV28 to TRBJ2-2, with D hard to call. This CDR3 comprises 14 residues. CDR1 and CDR2 from the germline V gene are MDHEN and SYDVKM. The germline V and J ends were trimmed by 6 bases and 0 bases, with 8 bases remaining between them. The CDR3 protein is CASSLTTNTGELFF. The CDR3 DNA follows: TGTGCCAGCAGCCTTACTACGAACACCGGGGAGCTGTTTTTT.